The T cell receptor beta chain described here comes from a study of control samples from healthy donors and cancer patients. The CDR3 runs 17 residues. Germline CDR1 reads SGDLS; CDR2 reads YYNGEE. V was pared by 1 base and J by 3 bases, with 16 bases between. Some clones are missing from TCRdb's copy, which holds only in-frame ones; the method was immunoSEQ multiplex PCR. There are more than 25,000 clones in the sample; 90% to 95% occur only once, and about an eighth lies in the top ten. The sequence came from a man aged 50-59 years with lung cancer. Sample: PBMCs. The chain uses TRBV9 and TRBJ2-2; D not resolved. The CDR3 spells CASSVLLGSPDTGELFF. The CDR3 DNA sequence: TGTGCCAGCAGCGTATTGTTGGGGTCCCCAGACACCGGGGAGCTGTTTTTT. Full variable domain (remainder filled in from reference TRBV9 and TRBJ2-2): DSGVTQTPKHLITATGQRVTLRCSPRSGDLSVYWYQQSLDQGLQFLIQYYNGEERAKGNILERFSAQQFPDLHSELNLSSLELGDSALYFCASSVLLGSPDTGELFFGEGSRLTVL.